The next 16 T cell receptor beta chains were all read from a single sample in a study of response to subunit inactivated influenza vaccine. MiXCR, applied by TCRdb to the RT-PCR reads, yields one record per CDR3 protein. Among some 800,000 distinct CDR3 sequences, around 21% were seen once, and the ten largest hold about a tenth. The starting material was PBMCs from blood, obtained roughly 5 days after vaccination. The origin of the receptors is a man in his forties or fifties who received an inactivated influenza vaccine.

The rearrangement uses TRBV3-1 and TRBJ1-4; D uncertain. Germline CDR1 is LGHDT and CDR2 is YNNKEL (reference sequence). V lost 2 bases to trimming and J lost 11 bases, with 3 bases between them. There are 10 residues in the CDR3. The CDR3: CASSQQKLFF. CDR3 DNA sequence: TGTGCCAGCAGCCAACAGAAACTGTTTTTT.

The chain carries TRBV6-1 and TRBJ2-1; unclear D gene. The V gene lost 2 bases and the J gene lost 8 bases, with 4 bases spanning the gap. This CDR3 contains 11 residues. CDR1 and CDR2 from the germline V gene are MNHNS and SASEGT. CDR3 in amino acids: CASSEHDEQFF. For the CDR3, the DNA is TGTGCCAGCAGTGAACACGATGAGCAGTTCTTC.

This clonotype turned up a few times. This chain links TRBV18 with TRBJ2-3; D uncertain. Germline lookup yields CDR1 KGHSH and CDR2 LQKENI. V was clipped by 2 bases and J by 4 bases, with 7 bases between them. The CDR3 contains 13 residues. CDR3 DNA: TGTGCCAGCTCACCATCTCTTTCAGATACGCAGTATTTT. This gives the protein CASSPSLSDTQYF.

This clonotype has a handful of counts. This chain uses TRBV15 with TRBJ1-1; D is uncertain. V was shortened by 0 bases and J by 0 bases, with 11 bases between the two germline ends. The CDR3 has 16 residues. In germline, CDR1 is LNHNV, CDR2 YYDKDF (reference sequence). CDR3 protein: CATSRDKGLVNTEAFF. The DNA of the CDR3 is TGTGCCACCAGCAGAGATAAAGGGTTGGTGAACACTGAAGCTTTCTTT.

The rearrangement joins TRBV6-2 or TRBV6-3 to TRBJ1-1; D perhaps matches TRBD1 (6 bases). Germline V CDR1 and CDR2: MNHEY, SVGEGT. Trimming took off 6 bases at V and 11 bases at J, with 13 bases between the two ends. This CDR3 has 11 amino acids. The CDR3 DNA is TGTGCCAGCAGAAATCGGGACACGGCTTTCTTT. Its protein is CASRNRDTAFF.

The CDR3, as DNA: TGCAGCGTTGAAAGGACAATAGAAGCTTTCTTT. The encoded protein is CSVERTIEAFF. J is TRBJ1-1 and V is TRBV29-1, with D possibly matching TRBD1 (5 bases). Trimming removed 2 bases from V and 8 bases from J, with 9 bases in between. This CDR3 contains 11 residues. Germline CDR1 and CDR2: SQVTM and ANQGSEA.

In this sample, this clonotype turned up a few times. This sequence joins TRBV12-3 or TRBV12-4 and TRBJ1-2, with a tentative D call TRBD1 (5 bases). Trimming took off 2 bases at V and 10 bases at J, with 14 bases between the two ends. This CDR3 is built from 13 residues. The CDR3 sequence: CASSLRGAGSYTF. CDR3 DNA: TGTGCCAGCAGTTTAAGAGGGGCAGGGTCCTACACCTTC.

Many counts were recorded for this clonotype. The rearrangement uses TRBV12-3 or TRBV12-4 and TRBJ2-1, with 10 bases lining up with TRBD2. Trimming removed 10 bases from V and 3 bases from J; junction bases left unmatched: 12. CDR3 length: 16 residues. The CDR3 region has the DNA TGTGCCACATTACCCGGGGTAGCGGGGGGCTACAATGAGCAGTTCTTC. This gives the protein CATLPGVAGGYNEQFF.

The V gene is TRBV11-2, the J gene TRBJ2-3, with D perhaps matching TRBD2 (6 bases). V lost 5 bases to trimming and J lost 10 bases, with 13 bases between them. This CDR3 is 12 amino acids long. CDR1 SGHAT and CDR2 FQNNGV come from the germline V gene. CDR3 sequence reads: CASSVGSGPQYF. The DNA of the CDR3 is TGTGCCAGCAGCGTCGGGAGCGGTCCGCAGTATTTT.

The rearrangement uses TRBV18 and TRBJ2-7; a weak D match, TRBD1 (5 bases). CDR1 is KGHSH and CDR2 is LQKENI in the germline V gene. The V and J ends lost 5 bases and 1 base respectively, with 12 bases between them. The length of the CDR3 is 14 residues. Here the CDR3 reads CASSTPRVSYEQYF. The CDR3 DNA follows: TGTGCCAGCTCAACGCCCAGGGTGTCCTACGAGCAGTACTTC.

The chain is built from TRBV6-2 or TRBV6-3 and TRBJ2-7; the D gene could be TRBD1 or TRBD2 (5 bases each). This CDR3 region has 17 residues. Deletions cut 2 bases from V and 2 bases from J, with 19 bases between. Germline values: CDR1 MNHEY, CDR2 SVGEGT. The CDR3 sequence: CASSYGEGSRPAYEQYF. CDR3 in DNA: TGTGCCAGCAGTTACGGTGAGGGGTCCCGGCCGGCCTACGAGCAGTACTTC.

This clonotype came up a few times. This rearrangement joins TRBV4-3 to TRBJ1-5; D not resolved. V dropped 0 bases and J dropped 1 base, with 16 bases sitting between them. CDR1 LGHNA and CDR2 YSLEER come from the germline V gene. This CDR3 is built from 18 residues. This CDR3 is CASSQDWIGAGSNQPQHF. In nucleotides, the CDR3 is TGCGCCAGCAGCCAAGATTGGATCGGCGCGGGGAGCAATCAGCCCCAGCATTTT.

V usage is TRBV5-1 and J usage is TRBJ2-7; D may be TRBD2 (7 bases). The V gene lost 4 bases and the J gene lost 4 bases, with 21 bases spanning the gap. This CDR3 comprises 16 residues. Germline V CDR1 and CDR2: SGHRS, YFSETQ. In DNA, the CDR3 is TGCGCCAGCAGCCCTGGGGGGGGCAGAAAGCCTTACGAGCAGTACTTC. Its protein is CASSPGGGRKPYEQYF.

This clonotype has only a few counts. The gene calls are TRBV20-1 and TRBJ2-1; the match to TRBD2 covers 11 bases. This CDR3 has 16 residues. The J segment lost 4 bases and the V segment lost 2 bases, leaving 7 bases of the junction unmatched. Germline V gene data show CDR1 as DFQATT and CDR2 as SNEGSKA (reference sequence). The CDR3 spells CSARSLTSGIYNEQFF. The DNA of the CDR3 is TGCAGTGCTAGATCCCTGACTAGCGGGATTTACAATGAGCAGTTCTTC.

This clonotype came up a few times. The genes are TRBV27 and TRBJ2-7; maybe TRBD2 (7 bases). Germline values: CDR1 MNHEY, CDR2 SMNVEV (reference sequence). V was clipped by 0 bases and J by 2 bases, with 20 bases between them. CDR3 length equals 18 residues. CDR3 coding DNA: TGTGCCAGCAGTTTATCGCGAGGGGGGGCTAGCGGAGCCTACGAGCAGTACTTC. It codes for CASSLSRGGASGAYEQYF.

This rearrangement joins TRBV6-1 to TRBJ2-7; D ambiguous. Germline assignment: CDR1 MNHNS and CDR2 SASEGT. The CDR3 length is 15 residues. Between the trimmed V and J ends, which lost 6 bases and 0 bases, there was a span of 15 bases. The CDR3: CASRSGRSSSYEQYF. For the CDR3, the DNA is TGTGCCAGCAGATCCGGACGGTCGAGCTCCTACGAGCAGTACTTC.